A selection of T cell receptor beta chains follows, all from one sample in a study of cytomegalovirus exposure and HLA in healthy donors. TCRdb keeps only in-frame clones here, not all; method: immunoSEQ multiplex PCR. Of 110,000 or so clones listed, roughly 76% are singletons. Sequenced material: PBMCs. Every receptor here comes from a middle-aged man in good health and CMV-seropositive. Each CDR3 is given with its conserved first and last residue. The size field is filled for only some rows; it gives once, few, many or a size class.

abundance	v_gene	CDR3aa
NA	TRBV18	CASSRVYEATNEKLFF
NA	TRBV25-1	CASSELEAGVTGELFF
NA	TRBV9	CASSVKQGVRVWDEQFF
NA	TRBV5-4	CASSLVRQGEQYF
NA	TRBV11-2	CASSGLGNANTGELFF
NA	TRBV9	CASSDQDRLDQPQHF
NA	TRBV27	CASSIWGGTTDTQYF
NA	TRBV7-2	CASSLGSGRGNEKLFF
NA	TRBV11-2	CASSSTRTSETQYF
NA	TRBV6-5	CASSYSGGRRTGELFF
once	TRBV7-2	CASRDRGGGNQPQHF
NA	TRBV5-1	CASSLAVTIYEQYF
NA	TRBV28	CATKDTNTGELFF
once	TRBV2	CASSERVLVGYTF
NA	TRBV14	CASSQESYSPAYEQYF
few	TRBV7-2	CASSPFFGTGGNEQFF
NA	TRBV5-1	CASSSTGDPSYEQYF
NA	TRBV29-1	CSVTTAGQGGNEQYF
few	TRBV11-3	CASSLGTGSAEAFF
once	TRBV7-2	CASRFSGRSGNEQFF
NA	TRBV7-8	CASSSRAGGSPEQFF
NA	TRBV4-3	CASSQGTGGDEQYF
NA	TRBV15	CATSSWATNEKLFF
NA	TRBV6-5	CASRLQGTTDTQYF
NA	TRBV29-1	CSVIPQGAKTQYF
NA	TRBV20-1	CSARQGLEAFF
NA	TRBV5-4	CASSVPGHQETQYF
NA	TRBV7-9	CASSQGAGADYGYTF
few	TRBV5-5	CASSSGTGELENSPLHF
NA	TRBV2	CATVTGHSPLHF
NA	TRBV19	CASSTSGLSGAFTDTQYF
NA	TRBV5-4	CASRPSPWEQETQYF
NA	TRBV19	CASKGDGYTF
NA	TRBV6-5	CASSYGVAHEQFF
NA	TRBV6-6	CASSLQVNTEAFF
NA	TRBV28	CASSPTGVEAFF
once	TRBV27	CASTAAEFSTDTQYF
NA	TRBV10-3	CAISATSGQETQYF
NA	TRBV28	CASRITGGSGDTGELFF
NA	TRBV6-5	CASKRGQGWGETQYF
NA	TRBV7-9	CASSKDRPREQYF
NA	TRBV2	CASSERTSGTTQYF
few	TRBV7-7	CASSFRGTGQGRQPQHF